One TCR beta chain is described in this entry. In this sample, this clone turned up once. Its specific antigen is unknown. No clone much larger than this one lies a single base away; base qualities are absent. Explained via the paper, the time point label denotes: week 47, end of study. A 20-mer mutant IDH1 peptide at 300 micrograms in Montanide made up each vaccine dose, which was injected subcutaneously together with topical imiquimod. Patients received eight vaccinations in weeks 1, 3, 5, 7, 11, 15, 19 and 23, corresponding to visits V03 through V10. The donors had newly diagnosed IDH1-mutant astrocytomas of WHO grade 3 or 4 that showed loss of nuclear ATRX. The samples were drawn from NOA16, a multicentre, single-arm, open-label phase I trial in Germany that tested a mutant IDH1 peptide vaccine in humans for the first time. Genomic DNA for TCRB sequencing was isolated from EDTA blood with the DNeasy Blood and Tissue Kit.

Deletion took 0 bases off V and 2 bases off J, with a span of 15 bases between the germline ends. CDR1 and CDR2 are read off the germline V gene (reference sequence) as SGHKS and YYEKEE. From the cysteine up to the phenylalanine, the CDR3 has a length of 16 residues. The read is trimmed to its CDR3 DNA, 48 bases read in frame from base 1. The data derive from a study of a mutant IDH1 vaccine in newly diagnosed glioma (dated by TCRdb to the early 2020s). Turning to the overall study: Vaccination started 4-6 weeks after radiotherapy alone, or was given together with temozolomide cycles in the groups whose treatment included chemotherapy. Visit V12 was the week-35 safety follow-up and visit V13 was the week-47 end of study. Longitudinal TCRB deep sequencing was done for about two dozen treated patients, wherever samples were available for exploratory analyses. Peripheral blood was collected at six visits: V03 (baseline), V05, V07, V10, V12 and V13. The roughly 35 treated patients were roughly 60% male and 37.5% female, with a mean age of about 38 years. Before enrollment, most patients had been given radiochemotherapy with temozolomide as standard therapy, while the rest had received either radiotherapy alone or temozolomide alone.

Overall study results and their limits: According to the authors, sample limitations meant that analyses of patient blood samples could not be reproduced. Vaccine-induced immune responses across multiple MHC alleles were detected in about 93% of patients. Pseudoprogression appeared unrelated to alterations in the top peripheral T cell clonotypes detected by TCRB sequencing. PBMC samples for TCRB deep sequencing were selected based on availability.

Library creation used the immunoSEQ multiplex PCR assay. Following the manufacturer's protocol, the hsTCRB Kit was used to amplify rearranged TCR beta chain sequences. An Illumina MiSeq was used to sequence the TCRB libraries. Turning to the authors' computational methods: The kit vendor's proprietary platform handled demultiplexing, trimming and gene mapping. TCRdb mirrors the immuneACCESS table, restricted to in-frame sequences. Some clones are absent from its copies; in checked studies, under half trace to an unresolved V gene, and the reason for the others is unknown. That table is the source of V, J and clone size, and D and trimming were worked out from the DNA. The sample table records about 94,000 clones; about nine tenths of these occur just once. The ten most abundant clones make up approximately 0.8% of the sample.

The sequencing here drew on PBMCs, taken from a glioma patient whose treatment included an IDH1 peptide vaccine. The clonotype was recovered from a woman aged 45-59 years with glioma. Recombination linked TRBV5-5 to TRBJ2-7; the D segment cannot be called with confidence. CDR3 region: CASSLVSPGLTYEQYF. The nucleotides are TGTGCCAGCAGCTTGGTGTCACCAGGATTAACCTACGAGCAGTACTTC.